This T cell receptor beta chain derives from a study of cytomegalovirus exposure and HLA in healthy donors. Study-wide findings and caveats: For cytomegalovirus status, the classifier reportedly gave diagnoses with high specificity and sensitivity. Among the CMV-associated chains, three were confirmed in vitro as specific for CMV antigens. TCR clusters originating in the first cohort tended to co-occur in the roughly 130 validation repertoires, according to a later analysis. The majority of TCR sequences were rare, yet some public TCRs appeared in many donors.

Data came from immunoSEQ multiplex PCR; TCRdb stores just in-frame clones and leaves some out. This table holds about 120,000 clones, 89% found once. The V gene's germline CDR1 is MNHNS and CDR2 SASEGT. CDR3 length: 14 residues. Trimming at V came to 1 base and at J to 5 bases, leaving 4 bases not matched to a gene. Points on this clone: The antigen is undetermined.

This clonotype originated in a woman aged 18 to 35 in good health and CMV-seronegative. J is TRBJ2-7 and V is TRBV6-1, with 8 bases aligning to TRBD1. The source material was PBMCs. CDR3 in DNA: TGTGCCAGCAGTGAAGTCAGGGGGCGGGACGAGCAGTACTTC. It is translated as CASSEVRGRDEQYF.